The rows below give T cell receptor beta chains drawn from one sample of a study of T cells in Graves' hyperthyroidism and ophthalmopathy. In TCRdb, the multiplex PCR reads were re-called with MiXCR into one record per CDR3 protein. The table shows about 180,000 distinct CDR3 sequences, with more than 15% occurring only once. The sequencing input was blood. These receptors all come from a woman between 45 and 65 years old with Graves' hyperthyroidism. CDR3s include the opening cysteine and the closing phenylalanine or tryptophan. A D gene is named only where the DNA matches it firmly. A clone size is listed for some rows: how often the clone was seen (once, few, many), or a class if it is expanded.

j_call: TRBJ2-3
d_call: -
v_call: TRBV13
clone_size: -
cdr3_nt: TGTGCCAGCAGCTCCCTGACAGACACAGATACGCAGTATTTT
cdr3_aa: CASSSLTDTDTQYF

j_call: TRBJ1-1
d_call: -
v_call: TRBV27
clone_size: many
cdr3_nt: TGTGCCAGCAGTGTCCCCGGGGCTGAAGCTTTCTTT
cdr3_aa: CASSVPGAEAFF

j_call: TRBJ2-5
d_call: -
v_call: TRBV3-1
clone_size: -
cdr3_nt: TGTGCCAGCAGCCAAGATCCAGGGGCTGGGGAGACCCAGTACTTC
cdr3_aa: CASSQDPGAGETQYF

j_call: TRBJ2-1
d_call: -
v_call: TRBV15
clone_size: many
cdr3_nt: TGTGCCACCAGCAGCTTCACCGGGACCGACAATGAGCAGTTCTTC
cdr3_aa: CATSSFTGTDNEQFF

j_call: TRBJ2-3
d_call: -
v_call: TRBV4-3
clone_size: -
cdr3_nt: TGCGCCAGCAGCCAAGATATCAGGGGAGGCACAGATACGCAGTATTTT
cdr3_aa: CASSQDIRGGTDTQYF

j_call: TRBJ1-5
d_call: TRBD1
v_call: TRBV2
clone_size: -
cdr3_nt: TGTGCCAGCAAATCCCGGACAGGGGACAATCAGCCCCAGCATTTT
cdr3_aa: CASKSRTGDNQPQHF

j_call: TRBJ2-3
d_call: -
v_call: TRBV19
clone_size: many
cdr3_nt: TGTGCCAGTAGTCCCCGGGCGGGGCTAACAGATACGCAGTATTTT
cdr3_aa: CASSPRAGLTDTQYF

j_call: TRBJ1-6
d_call: -
v_call: TRBV5-1
clone_size: few
cdr3_nt: TGCGCCAGCAGTCAAGGGGACTTGAGATCACCCCTCCACTTT
cdr3_aa: CASSQGDLRSPLHF

j_call: TRBJ2-1
d_call: -
v_call: TRBV5-1
clone_size: many
cdr3_nt: TGCGCCAGCAGCCGTCGTAGGGCAGGGGACCACAATGAGCAGTTCTTC
cdr3_aa: CASSRRRAGDHNEQFF

j_call: TRBJ2-7
d_call: -
v_call: TRBV5-1
clone_size: many
cdr3_nt: TGCGCCAGCAGCTTGGACGACGGTGCTTCATTCTACGAGCAGTACTTC
cdr3_aa: CASSLDDGASFYEQYF

j_call: TRBJ1-1
d_call: TRBD1
v_call: TRBV9
clone_size: few
cdr3_nt: TGTGCCAGCAGCGGATTCGGGACAGCAAACACTGAAGCTTTCTTT
cdr3_aa: CASSGFGTANTEAFF

j_call: TRBJ1-6
d_call: -
v_call: TRBV20-1
clone_size: many
cdr3_nt: TGCAGTGCGCACCGGGACACTAATTCACCCCTCCACTTT
cdr3_aa: CSAHRDTNSPLHF

j_call: TRBJ2-7
d_call: -
v_call: TRBV6-1
clone_size: -
cdr3_nt: TGTGCCAGCAGTTTATGGTTCCCCTACGAGCAGTACTTC
cdr3_aa: CASSLWFPYEQYF

j_call: TRBJ1-1
d_call: TRBD1
v_call: TRBV7-6
clone_size: many
cdr3_nt: TGTGCCAGCAGTAAAGGGACAGACCCTGGGCATGAAGCTTTCTTT
cdr3_aa: CASSKGTDPGHEAFF

j_call: TRBJ1-6
d_call: TRBD1
v_call: TRBV4-1
clone_size: -
cdr3_nt: TGCGCCAGCAGATACGCAGGACAGGGGAGCAGTTCACCCCTCCACTTT
cdr3_aa: CASRYAGQGSSSPLHF

j_call: TRBJ2-1
d_call: -
v_call: TRBV6-1
clone_size: many
cdr3_nt: TGTGCCAGCAGTCGCCTGAGGGGACCCTACAATGAGCAGTTCTTC
cdr3_aa: CASSRLRGPYNEQFF

j_call: TRBJ2-1
d_call: TRBD2
v_call: TRBV5-1
clone_size: many
cdr3_nt: TGCGCCAGCAGCTTGGTGCCTAGCGGGGGGAATGAGCAGTTCTTC
cdr3_aa: CASSLVPSGGNEQFF

j_call: TRBJ2-1
d_call: -
v_call: TRBV5-5
clone_size: many
cdr3_nt: TGTGCCAGCAGCCACTCGCCAACCGCCGGGTATGAGCAGTTCTTC
cdr3_aa: CASSHSPTAGYEQFF

j_call: TRBJ1-5
d_call: -
v_call: TRBV27
clone_size: many
cdr3_nt: TGTGCCAGCAGTTGGGGCCCGAATCAGCCCCAGCATTTT
cdr3_aa: CASSWGPNQPQHF

j_call: TRBJ2-1
d_call: -
v_call: TRBV9
clone_size: many
cdr3_nt: TGTGCCAGCTCTGGGCAGGATGAGAATGAGCAGTTCTTC
cdr3_aa: CASSGQDENEQFF

j_call: TRBJ1-2
d_call: -
v_call: TRBV15
clone_size: many
cdr3_nt: TGTGCCACCAGCAGAGATACCTATGGCTACACCTTC
cdr3_aa: CATSRDTYGYTF

j_call: TRBJ2-4
d_call: TRBD1
v_call: TRBV11-2
clone_size: many
cdr3_nt: TGTGCCAGCAGTTCTATCCGGGACAGTAACATTCAGTACTTC
cdr3_aa: CASSSIRDSNIQYF

j_call: TRBJ1-2
d_call: TRBD1
v_call: TRBV28
clone_size: -
cdr3_nt: TGTGCCAGCAGGCCCGGGACAGGGCCCGGCTACACCTTC
cdr3_aa: CASRPGTGPGYTF

j_call: TRBJ2-3
d_call: TRBD2
v_call: TRBV2
clone_size: many
cdr3_nt: TGTGCCAGCAGTCCCCTCTTGCTCGGGGGGGCCCGAATAGATACGCAGTATTTT
cdr3_aa: CASSPLLLGGARIDTQYF

j_call: TRBJ2-3
d_call: TRBD2
v_call: TRBV9
clone_size: many
cdr3_nt: TGTGCCAGCAGCGTAGATCCTAGCGGGGCAGATACGCAGTATTTT
cdr3_aa: CASSVDPSGADTQYF

j_call: TRBJ2-5
d_call: TRBD1
v_call: TRBV7-9
clone_size: many
cdr3_nt: TGTGCCAGCAGTCTCGACAGGGGCAGGGAGACCCAGTACTTC
cdr3_aa: CASSLDRGRETQYF

j_call: TRBJ1-5
d_call: TRBD1
v_call: TRBV20-1
clone_size: -
cdr3_nt: TGCAGTGCTACCATGGACAGGTCCGGCAATCAGCCCCAGCATTTT
cdr3_aa: CSATMDRSGNQPQHF

j_call: TRBJ1-1
d_call: -
v_call: TRBV19
clone_size: many
cdr3_nt: TGTGCCAGTAGTATCAGGAGAAACACTGAAGCTTTCTTT
cdr3_aa: CASSIRRNTEAFF

j_call: TRBJ2-1
d_call: TRBD2
v_call: TRBV15
clone_size: -
cdr3_nt: TGTGCCACCAGCAGAGATACTCTAGCGGGGGGGGGTAGCTCCTACAATGAGCAGTTCTTC
cdr3_aa: CATSRDTLAGGGSSYNEQFF

j_call: TRBJ1-1
d_call: -
v_call: TRBV15
clone_size: many
cdr3_nt: TGTGCCACCAGCATCAGGGATAGCACTGAAGCTTTCTTT
cdr3_aa: CATSIRDSTEAFF

j_call: TRBJ2-1
d_call: -
v_call: TRBV2
clone_size: -
cdr3_nt: TGTGCCAGCAATAAGGGAACCTACAATGAGCAGTTCTTC
cdr3_aa: CASNKGTYNEQFF

j_call: TRBJ1-5
d_call: TRBD1
v_call: TRBV4-2
clone_size: -
cdr3_nt: TGTGCCAGCAGCCAACCGACAGGGGGCCAGCCCCAGCATTTT
cdr3_aa: CASSQPTGGQPQHF

j_call: TRBJ2-1
d_call: -
v_call: TRBV6-2/TRBV6-3
clone_size: many
cdr3_nt: TGTGCCAGCAGTTACTCCTCTGTATACAATGAGCAGTTCTTC
cdr3_aa: CASSYSSVYNEQFF

j_call: TRBJ1-2
d_call: -
v_call: TRBV6-2/TRBV6-3
clone_size: many
cdr3_nt: TGTGCCAGCAGCCAACCCCGGACGGGGCGAAGTGGCTACACCTTC
cdr3_aa: CASSQPRTGRSGYTF

j_call: TRBJ2-2
d_call: TRBD2
v_call: TRBV9
clone_size: -
cdr3_nt: TGTGCCAGCAGCGTAGCGGTAACAGGGTCGAGCGGGAGGGCCGGCGGGGAGCTGTTTTTT
cdr3_aa: CASSVAVTGSSGRAGGELFF

j_call: TRBJ2-7
d_call: -
v_call: TRBV11-2
clone_size: many
cdr3_nt: TGTGCCAGCAGCCCCAGTTGGAACGAGCAGTACTTC
cdr3_aa: CASSPSWNEQYF

j_call: TRBJ2-7
d_call: -
v_call: TRBV27
clone_size: -
cdr3_nt: TGTGCCAGCATTGGTCTTAGCGCCCGCGAGGGTGTTAGCTCCTACGAGCAGTACTTC
cdr3_aa: CASIGLSAREGVSSYEQYF

j_call: TRBJ2-3
d_call: TRBD2
v_call: TRBV7-2
clone_size: few
cdr3_nt: TGTGCCAGCAGCCGCTTGGGGGTTAGCGGGGGGTTCACAGATACGCAGTATTTT
cdr3_aa: CASSRLGVSGGFTDTQYF

j_call: TRBJ2-2
d_call: -
v_call: TRBV14
clone_size: many
cdr3_nt: TGTGCCAGCAGCCCTCACTCCACCGGGGAGCTGTTTTTT
cdr3_aa: CASSPHSTGELFF

j_call: TRBJ1-1
d_call: -
v_call: TRBV6-6
clone_size: -
cdr3_nt: TGTGCCAGCAGTTACTCTTCAGGGAGGTCCACTGAAGCTTTCTTT
cdr3_aa: CASSYSSGRSTEAFF

j_call: TRBJ1-1
d_call: -
v_call: TRBV19
clone_size: many
cdr3_nt: TGTGCCAGTAGTATATCGGGAGATGATAATGAAGCTTTCTTT
cdr3_aa: CASSISGDDNEAFF

j_call: TRBJ1-1
d_call: -
v_call: TRBV28
clone_size: many
cdr3_nt: TGTGCCAGCAGTCCACGGGTGGGCGCGGGAAACACTGAAGCTTTCTTT
cdr3_aa: CASSPRVGAGNTEAFF

j_call: TRBJ2-7
d_call: -
v_call: TRBV7-9
clone_size: many
cdr3_nt: TGTGCCAGCAGCTCGGACCGCAGCTCCTACGAGCAGTACTTC
cdr3_aa: CASSSDRSSYEQYF

j_call: TRBJ1-1
d_call: -
v_call: TRBV6-5
clone_size: many
cdr3_nt: TGTGCCAGCAGTTACCCGGGCGGGAACACTGAAGCTTTCTTT
cdr3_aa: CASSYPGGNTEAFF

j_call: TRBJ1-1
d_call: -
v_call: TRBV19
clone_size: many
cdr3_nt: TGTGCCAGTAGTATATCCCCGACTACCCCTGAAGCTTTCTTT
cdr3_aa: CASSISPTTPEAFF

j_call: TRBJ2-5
d_call: -
v_call: TRBV20-1
clone_size: -
cdr3_nt: TGCAGTGCTAGAGAAGGTGGAGGGGAGTACTTC
cdr3_aa: CSAREGGGEYF

j_call: TRBJ2-1
d_call: -
v_call: TRBV7-2
clone_size: many
cdr3_nt: TGTGCCAGCAGCTTGGCCGACTACAATGAGCAGTTCTTC
cdr3_aa: CASSLADYNEQFF

j_call: TRBJ2-4
d_call: -
v_call: TRBV5-1
clone_size: many
cdr3_nt: TGCGCCAGCAGCTCAGGGCGGCAAAACATTCAGTACTTC
cdr3_aa: CASSSGRQNIQYF

j_call: TRBJ1-2
d_call: -
v_call: TRBV2
clone_size: many
cdr3_nt: TGTGCCAGCAGGAGCGACTCCATCTATGGCTACACCTTC
cdr3_aa: CASRSDSIYGYTF

j_call: TRBJ2-5
d_call: TRBD1
v_call: TRBV3-1
clone_size: many
cdr3_nt: TGTGCCAGCAGCCAAGGGACAGGCCCAAGAGGGACCCAGTACTTC
cdr3_aa: CASSQGTGPRGTQYF

j_call: TRBJ2-5
d_call: -
v_call: TRBV6-1
clone_size: many
cdr3_nt: TGTGCCAGCAGTTTCGTCCAAGAGACCCAGTACTTC
cdr3_aa: CASSFVQETQYF

j_call: TRBJ1-1
d_call: -
v_call: TRBV9
clone_size: many
cdr3_nt: TGTGCCAGCAGCGCCCCATCAGAAGTTCCGAACACTGAAGCTTTCTTT
cdr3_aa: CASSAPSEVPNTEAFF

j_call: TRBJ1-6
d_call: -
v_call: TRBV5-1
clone_size: many
cdr3_nt: TGCGCCAGCAGCCTGGATAATTCACCCCTCCACTTT
cdr3_aa: CASSLDNSPLHF

j_call: TRBJ2-3
d_call: TRBD1
v_call: TRBV11-2
clone_size: many
cdr3_nt: TGTGCCAGCAGCTCCCTGGACAGGTCTAGCACAGATACGCAGTATTTT
cdr3_aa: CASSSLDRSSTDTQYF

j_call: TRBJ2-1
d_call: TRBD1
v_call: TRBV28
clone_size: -
cdr3_nt: TGTGCCAGCAGTTCCCCGGGACAGGGATACTACAATGAGCAGTTCTTC
cdr3_aa: CASSSPGQGYYNEQFF

j_call: TRBJ1-2
d_call: -
v_call: TRBV7-2
clone_size: many
cdr3_nt: TGTGCCAGCAGCTTCAAGTCCTCAGATGGCTACACCTTC
cdr3_aa: CASSFKSSDGYTF

j_call: TRBJ2-2
d_call: -
v_call: TRBV4-3
clone_size: -
cdr3_nt: TGCGCCAGCAGCCAAGATCCAGGGGCCGGGGAGCTGTTTTTT
cdr3_aa: CASSQDPGAGELFF

j_call: TRBJ1-4
d_call: -
v_call: TRBV2
clone_size: -
cdr3_nt: TGTGCCAGCAGTGAAAGGGGACCCTTGGGGGAAAAACTGTTTTTT
cdr3_aa: CASSERGPLGEKLFF

j_call: TRBJ2-7
d_call: TRBD1
v_call: TRBV18
clone_size: few
cdr3_nt: TGTGCCAGCTCACCATCCCTGGGGACAGGGACCTACGAGCAGTACTTC
cdr3_aa: CASSPSLGTGTYEQYF

j_call: TRBJ1-1
d_call: -
v_call: TRBV5-1
clone_size: many
cdr3_nt: TGCGCCAGCCGCACTTACTCGGTGGTGAACACTGAAGCTTTCTTT
cdr3_aa: CASRTYSVVNTEAFF